The 10 T cell receptor beta chains presented below share a single source sample, sequenced in a study of T cell responses to AZD1222 COVID-19 vaccine. This table comes from immunoSEQ multiplex PCR, and its TCRdb copy is limited to in-frame clones, with some not included. This sample carries about 39,000 clones, about 90% of them seen once, and the ten largest clones take under 30%. Here the sequenced sample was peripheral blood, taken 28 days after the second dose of the MenACWY control vaccine. These TCRs come from an adult who received the MenACWY meningococcal vaccine as a control.

J is TRBJ2-6 and V is TRBV13, with a tentative D call TRBD1 (6 bases). Deletions cut 0 bases from V and 1 base from J, with 16 bases between. The CDR3 contains 19 residues. Germline V CDR1 and CDR2: PRHDT, FYEKMQ (reference sequence). CDR3 loop: CASSLGTGLFFSGANVLTF. The CDR3 DNA is TGTGCCAGCAGCTTAGGTACAGGGTTATTTTTTTCTGGGGCCAACGTCCTGACTTTC.

This clone showed up just once. The chain links TRBV6-5 to TRBJ2-7; 9 positions match TRBD2. Germline values: CDR1 MNHEY, CDR2 SVGAGI. The V gene end was trimmed by 0 bases and the J gene end by 2 bases; junction bases not matched to a gene: 2. The length of the CDR3 is 15 residues. The CDR3 here is CASSYSTSGTYEQYF. CDR3 nucleotides: TGTGCCAGCAGTTACTCGACTAGCGGAACCTACGAGCAGTACTTC.

CDR3 residues: CASSRDTSSYNEQFF. As DNA, the CDR3 is TGTGCCAGCAGCAGGGACACCAGCTCCTACAATGAGCAGTTCTTC. J is TRBJ2-1 and V is TRBV5-6; D may be TRBD1 (6 bases). The germline V gene has CDR1 SGHDT and CDR2 YYEEEE. This CDR3 has 15 residues. The V end lost 4 bases, the J end lost 0 bases, and 11 bases lay between the germline ends.

The genes are TRBV23-1 and TRBJ1-4; D uncertain. TRBV23-1 is recorded as an ORF, its role being uncertain. The CDR3 is made up of 15 amino acids. Trimming stripped 1 base from V and 3 bases from J, with 9 bases between. The DNA for the CDR3 is TGCGCCAGCAGTCAATACTCAGGAGCTAATGAAAAACTGTTTTTT. Protein product: CASSQYSGANEKLFF.

The J gene is TRBJ2-1, the V gene TRBV5-1; TRBD1 aligns across 7 bases. Germline trimming cut 9 bases from V and 2 bases from J; bases unmatched to any gene: 11. The germline V gene encodes CDR1 SGHRS and CDR2 YFSETQ. The CDR3 covers 15 residues. The CDR3 sequence is CATRPQQGTYNEQFF. In DNA, the CDR3 is TGCGCCACACGACCCCAACAGGGGACCTACAATGAGCAGTTCTTC.

The CDR3 DNA follows: TGTGCCAGCAGCGTAGTGTTGGGCGGGTGGCTCTACAATGAGCAGTTCTTC. Its translation: CASSVVLGGWLYNEQFF. The rearrangement links TRBV9 to TRBJ2-1; a possible D gene is TRBD2 (5 bases). CDR1 SGDLS and CDR2 YYNGEE come from the germline V gene. V lost 0 bases and J 3 bases, leaving 16 bases between the germline ends. CDR3 length equals 17 residues.

The rearrangement joins TRBV6-5 to TRBJ1-2; D is possibly TRBD1 (6 bases). This CDR3 has 16 residues. The germline gives CDR1 MNHEY, CDR2 SVGAGI. The V end lost 4 bases, the J end lost 4 bases, and 19 bases lay between the germline ends. DNA for the CDR3: TGTGCCAGCAGTTTTTCCCGGGGGCTGCGGGGCTATGGCTACACCTTC. Its translation is CASSFSRGLRGYGYTF.

This rearrangement joins TRBV19 to TRBJ1-3; no clear D. V gave up 7 bases and J gave up 0 bases, with 16 bases separating them. The CDR3 consists of 16 residues. Germline V gene sequence: CDR1 LNHDA, CDR2 SQIVND (reference sequence). The CDR3 nucleotides read TGTGCCAGTAACCCGATGGGTCGCTACTCTGGAAACACCATATATTTT. Residues: CASNPMGRYSGNTIYF.

The count of this clone is one. The junction departs from germline at one end; a sequencing error may be responsible. The V call is TRBV12-3 or TRBV12-4, the J call TRBJ1-2; D remains unclear. The CDR3 has 13 residues. The CDR3 DNA sequence: TGTGCGAGCACAGCACGACGGCTCTATGGCTACACCTTC. Protein: CASTARRLYGYTF.

J is TRBJ2-3 and V is TRBV29-1, with D uncertain. V was cut by 7 bases and J by 4 bases, with 6 bases left in between. The length of the CDR3 is 10 residues. Per the germline V gene, CDR1 is SQVTM and CDR2 is ANQGSEA. CDR3 sequence reads: CSGGADTQYF. DNA of the CDR3: TGCAGCGGGGGTGCAGATACGCAGTATTTT.